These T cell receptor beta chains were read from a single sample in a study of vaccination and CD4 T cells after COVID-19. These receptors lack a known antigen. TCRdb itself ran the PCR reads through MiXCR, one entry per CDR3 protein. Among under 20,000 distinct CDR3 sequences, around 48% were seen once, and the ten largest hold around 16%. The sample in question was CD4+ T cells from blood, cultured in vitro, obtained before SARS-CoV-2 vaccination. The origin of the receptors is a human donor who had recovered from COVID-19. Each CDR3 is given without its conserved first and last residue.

cdr3_aa: ASSYSQPRDQY
j_call: TRBJ2-5
v_call: TRBV6-2/TRBV6-3

cdr3_aa: ASSRMDNADTQY
j_call: TRBJ2-3
v_call: TRBV7-9

cdr3_aa: ASSPQEGNRSPLH
j_call: TRBJ1-6
v_call: TRBV18

cdr3_aa: ASSDDTAGED
j_call: TRBJ2-7
v_call: TRBV2

cdr3_aa: ASSLEPSGRRSYNEQF
j_call: TRBJ2-1
v_call: TRBV5-1

cdr3_aa: ASSTGTSGYEQY
j_call: TRBJ2-7
v_call: TRBV2

cdr3_aa: ASRQPGLAAYNEQF
j_call: TRBJ2-1
v_call: TRBV7-2

cdr3_aa: ASNPSLGILGEQY
j_call: TRBJ2-7
v_call: TRBV6-1

cdr3_aa: ASSAFLRGTDTQY
j_call: TRBJ2-3
v_call: TRBV6-1

cdr3_aa: ASSPSRHYGYT
j_call: TRBJ1-2
v_call: TRBV7-2

cdr3_aa: ASSIMQGGRANTQY
j_call: TRBJ2-3
v_call: TRBV19